This is a list of T cell receptor beta chains from one sample in a study of early stage breast cancer tumors. Sequencing used immunoSEQ multiplex PCR; TCRdb keeps in-frame clones, though not all of them. The table has 8,500 to 10,000 clones, about 79% seen once; the top ten hold 7% to 9.5%. Sequencing was carried out using normal breast tissue next to the tumor. The receptors here all came from a person aged 35 to 50 with breast cancer. Each CDR3 is given without its conserved first and last residue.

v_gene: TRBV27; j_gene: TRBJ2-1; CDR3aa: ASRPGGGRGNEQF
v_gene: TRBV7-8; j_gene: TRBJ2-1; CDR3aa: ASSLAPGRDEQF
v_gene: TRBV27; j_gene: TRBJ1-2; CDR3aa: ASSRGISNYGYT
v_gene: TRBV5-6; j_gene: TRBJ2-2; CDR3aa: ASSLVGVSATLRELF
v_gene: TRBV6-5; j_gene: TRBJ2-7; CDR3aa: ARLAGTYEQY
v_gene: TRBV6-4; j_gene: TRBJ2-7; CDR3aa: ASSESSGSSYEQY
v_gene: TRBV10-2; j_gene: TRBJ2-1; CDR3aa: ASSRTSGRAINEQF
v_gene: TRBV19; j_gene: TRBJ1-3; CDR3aa: ASSISGVGSGNTIY
v_gene: TRBV20-1; j_gene: TRBJ2-7; CDR3aa: SALRGGKQY
v_gene: TRBV9; j_gene: TRBJ2-5; CDR3aa: ASSETSSQETQY
v_gene: TRBV7-2; j_gene: TRBJ2-7; CDR3aa: ASSSGGAGPYEQY
v_gene: TRBV2; j_gene: TRBJ2-5; CDR3aa: ASSEQEAQY
v_gene: TRBV6-1; j_gene: TRBJ2-1; CDR3aa: ASSMQGTVANEQF
v_gene: TRBV19; j_gene: TRBJ1-5; CDR3aa: ASSQGPYSNQPQH
v_gene: TRBV2; j_gene: TRBJ2-3; CDR3aa: ASSSAGGPTDTQY
v_gene: TRBV18; j_gene: TRBJ1-1; CDR3aa: ASSTDRNTEAF
v_gene: TRBV10-1; j_gene: TRBJ2-1; CDR3aa: ASSELTLASYNEQF
v_gene: TRBV29-1; j_gene: TRBJ2-5; CDR3aa: SVASGQETQY
v_gene: TRBV5-1; j_gene: TRBJ2-7; CDR3aa: ASSLGTSAYEQY
v_gene: TRBV19; j_gene: TRBJ2-1; CDR3aa: ASTPRASTYNEQF
v_gene: TRBV6-1; j_gene: TRBJ2-1; CDR3aa: ASTSLAGTDNEQF
v_gene: TRBV5-8; j_gene: TRBJ2-7; CDR3aa: ASSFTVGTSGIEQY
v_gene: TRBV2; j_gene: TRBJ2-5; CDR3aa: ASNPDRGFSETQY
v_gene: TRBV6-1; j_gene: TRBJ2-7; CDR3aa: ASSDGLAGVTYEQY
v_gene: TRBV28; j_gene: TRBJ1-2; CDR3aa: ASSWGQGFGYT
v_gene: TRBV6-1; j_gene: TRBJ1-5; CDR3aa: ASSENLGRNQPQH
v_gene: TRBV6-6; j_gene: TRBJ2-5; CDR3aa: ASSQEDHETQY
v_gene: TRBV19; j_gene: TRBJ2-4; CDR3aa: ASSTGTDIAKNIQY
v_gene: TRBV9; j_gene: TRBJ2-1; CDR3aa: ASSGLAGGSYNEQF
v_gene: TRBV11-1; j_gene: TRBJ1-2; CDR3aa: ASSLDVRRAYGYT
v_gene: TRBV13; j_gene: TRBJ2-7; CDR3aa: ASSSAGTGAYEQY
v_gene: TRBV6-1; j_gene: TRBJ2-7; CDR3aa: ASSAPRGLAVTPDYEQY
v_gene: TRBV10-3; j_gene: TRBJ1-5; CDR3aa: AISESGTVNQPQH
v_gene: TRBV7-6; j_gene: TRBJ1-1; CDR3aa: ASSLGVRSEAF
v_gene: TRBV9; j_gene: TRBJ1-1; CDR3aa: ASSVGGMNTEAF
v_gene: TRBV6-5; j_gene: TRBJ2-3; CDR3aa: ASRAGSRSDTQY
v_gene: TRBV7-9; j_gene: TRBJ2-7; CDR3aa: ASSFHLVYEQY
v_gene: TRBV5-4; j_gene: TRBJ2-5; CDR3aa: ASSSGLAQETQY
v_gene: TRBV18; j_gene: TRBJ1-1; CDR3aa: ASSPLGSGQNTEAF
v_gene: TRBV10-2; j_gene: TRBJ2-5; CDR3aa: ASSVSGMPETQY
v_gene: TRBV18; j_gene: TRBJ2-6; CDR3aa: ASSPLGAGANVLT
v_gene: TRBV11-3; j_gene: TRBJ2-1; CDR3aa: ASSLRDSQNEQF
v_gene: TRBV6-7; j_gene: TRBJ2-1; CDR3aa: ASSPQRELREQF
v_gene: TRBV10-2; j_gene: TRBJ2-3; CDR3aa: ASSINRGGITDTQY
v_gene: TRBV11-3; j_gene: TRBJ2-7; CDR3aa: ASSLIGGLAGIYEQY